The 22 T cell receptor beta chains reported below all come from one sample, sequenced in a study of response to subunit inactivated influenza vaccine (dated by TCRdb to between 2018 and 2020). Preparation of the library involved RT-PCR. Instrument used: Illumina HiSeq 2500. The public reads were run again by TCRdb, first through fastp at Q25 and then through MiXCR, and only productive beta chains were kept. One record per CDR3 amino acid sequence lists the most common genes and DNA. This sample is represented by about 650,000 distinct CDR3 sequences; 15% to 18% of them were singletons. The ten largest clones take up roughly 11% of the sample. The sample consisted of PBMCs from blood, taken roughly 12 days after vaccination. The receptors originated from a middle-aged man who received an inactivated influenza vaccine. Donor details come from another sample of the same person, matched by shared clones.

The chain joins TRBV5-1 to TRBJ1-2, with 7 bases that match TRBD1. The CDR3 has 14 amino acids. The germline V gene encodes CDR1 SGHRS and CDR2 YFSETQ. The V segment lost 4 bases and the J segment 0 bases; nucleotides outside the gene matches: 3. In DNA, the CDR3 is TGCGCCAGCAGCCCGGGACAGACTAACTATGGCTACACCTTC. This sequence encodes CASSPGQTNYGYTF.

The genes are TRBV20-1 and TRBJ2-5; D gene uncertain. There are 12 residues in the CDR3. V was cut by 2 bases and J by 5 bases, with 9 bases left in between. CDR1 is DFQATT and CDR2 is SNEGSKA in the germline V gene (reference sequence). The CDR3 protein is CSARSGAETQYF. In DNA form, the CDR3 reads TGCAGTGCTAGATCTGGCGCGGAGACCCAGTACTTC.

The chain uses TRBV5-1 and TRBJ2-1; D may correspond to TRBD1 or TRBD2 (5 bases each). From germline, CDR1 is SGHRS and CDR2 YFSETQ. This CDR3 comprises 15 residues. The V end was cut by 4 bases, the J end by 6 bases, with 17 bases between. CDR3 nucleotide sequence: TGCGCCAGCAGCCAAGGGACGCCAGCCCGCAATGAGCAGTTCTTC. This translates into CASSQGTPARNEQFF.

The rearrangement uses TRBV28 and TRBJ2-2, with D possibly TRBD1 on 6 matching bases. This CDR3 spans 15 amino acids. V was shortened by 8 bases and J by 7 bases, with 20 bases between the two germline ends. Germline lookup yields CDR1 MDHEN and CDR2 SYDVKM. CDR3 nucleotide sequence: TGTGCCAGCCGACGCGGGTGGGGGCGCGTCGGGGAGCTGTTTTTT. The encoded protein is CASRRGWGRVGELFF. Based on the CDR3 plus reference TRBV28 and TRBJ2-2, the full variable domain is DVKVTQSSRYLVKRTGEKVFLECVQDMDHENMFWYRQDPGLGLRLIYFSYDVKMKEKGDIPEGYSVSREKKERFSLILESASTNQTSMYLCASRRGWGRVGELFFGEGSRLTVL.

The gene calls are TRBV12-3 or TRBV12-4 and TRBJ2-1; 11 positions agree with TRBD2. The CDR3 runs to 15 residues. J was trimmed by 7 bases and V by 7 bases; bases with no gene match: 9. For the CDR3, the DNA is TGTGCCAGCACCCTGACTAGCGGGATTCGAAATGAGCAGTTCTTC. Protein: CASTLTSGIRNEQFF.

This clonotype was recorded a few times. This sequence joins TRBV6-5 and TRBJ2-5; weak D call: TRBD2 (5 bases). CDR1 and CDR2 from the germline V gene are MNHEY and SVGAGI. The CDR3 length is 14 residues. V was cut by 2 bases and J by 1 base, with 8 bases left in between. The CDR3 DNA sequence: TGTGCCAGCAGTTACGAGGGATCCCAAGAGACCCAGTACTTC. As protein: CASSYEGSQETQYF.

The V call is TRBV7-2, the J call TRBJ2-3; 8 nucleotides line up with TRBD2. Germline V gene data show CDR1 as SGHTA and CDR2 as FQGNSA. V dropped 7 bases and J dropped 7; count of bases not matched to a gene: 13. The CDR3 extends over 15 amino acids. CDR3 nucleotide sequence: TGTGCCAGCACCATGACTAGCGCGAGAGGGTATACGCAGTATTTT. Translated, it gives CASTMTSARGYTQYF.

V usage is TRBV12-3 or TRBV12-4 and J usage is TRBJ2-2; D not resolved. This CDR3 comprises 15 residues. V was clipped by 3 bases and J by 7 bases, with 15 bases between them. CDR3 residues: CASSFSITTLGELFF. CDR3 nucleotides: TGTGCCAGCAGTTTTTCGATAACCACCCTCGGGGAGCTGTTTTTT.

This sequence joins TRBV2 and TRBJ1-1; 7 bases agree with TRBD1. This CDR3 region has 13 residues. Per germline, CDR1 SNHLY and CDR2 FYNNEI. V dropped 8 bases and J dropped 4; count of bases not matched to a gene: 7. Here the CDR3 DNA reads TGTGCCAGCGGAAGACAGGGTGGCACTGAAGCTTTCTTT. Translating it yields CASGRQGGTEAFF. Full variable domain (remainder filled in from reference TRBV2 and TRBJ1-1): EPEVTQTPSHQVTQMGQEVILRCVPISNHLYFYWYRQILGQKVEFLVSFYNNEISEKSEIFDDQFSVERPDGSNFTLKIRSTKLEDSAMYFCASGRQGGTEAFFGQGTRLTVV.

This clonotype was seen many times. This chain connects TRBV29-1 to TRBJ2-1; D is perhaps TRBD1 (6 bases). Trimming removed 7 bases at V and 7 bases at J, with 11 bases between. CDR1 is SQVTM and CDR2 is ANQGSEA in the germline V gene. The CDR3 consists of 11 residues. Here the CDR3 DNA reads TGCAGCGGGGGGCTAGCTAATGAGCAGTTCTTC. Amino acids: CSGGLANEQFF.

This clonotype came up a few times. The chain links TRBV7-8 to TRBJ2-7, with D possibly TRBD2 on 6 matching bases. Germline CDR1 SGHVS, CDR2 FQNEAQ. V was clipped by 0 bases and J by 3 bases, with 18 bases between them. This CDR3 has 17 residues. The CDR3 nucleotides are TGTGCCAGCAGCTTAGCAAGTCCTAGCGCCTTAAACTACGAGCAGTACTTC. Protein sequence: CASSLASPSALNYEQYF.

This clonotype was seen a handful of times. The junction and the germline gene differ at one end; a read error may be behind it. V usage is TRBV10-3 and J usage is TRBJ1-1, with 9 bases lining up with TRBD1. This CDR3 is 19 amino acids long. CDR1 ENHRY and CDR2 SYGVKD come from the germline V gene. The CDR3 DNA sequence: TGTGCCATCAGTGAGTTCCGGGACAGGGCTCTACCGGATTCAATTAGCAGGACCTTT. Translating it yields CAISEFRDRALPDSISRTF.

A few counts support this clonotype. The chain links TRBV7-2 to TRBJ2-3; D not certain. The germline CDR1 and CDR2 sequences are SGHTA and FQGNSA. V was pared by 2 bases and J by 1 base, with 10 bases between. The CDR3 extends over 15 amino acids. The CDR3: CASSLSLQRTDTQYF. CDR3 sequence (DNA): TGTGCCAGCAGCTTATCTCTACAACGCACAGATACGCAGTATTTT.

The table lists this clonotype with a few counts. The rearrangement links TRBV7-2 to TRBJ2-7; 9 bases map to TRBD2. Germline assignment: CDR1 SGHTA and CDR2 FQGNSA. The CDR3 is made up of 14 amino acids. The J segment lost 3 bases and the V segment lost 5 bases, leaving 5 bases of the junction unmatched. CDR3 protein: CASSPQRGVYEQYF. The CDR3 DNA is TGTGCCAGCAGCCCCCAGCGGGGGGTCTACGAGCAGTACTTC.

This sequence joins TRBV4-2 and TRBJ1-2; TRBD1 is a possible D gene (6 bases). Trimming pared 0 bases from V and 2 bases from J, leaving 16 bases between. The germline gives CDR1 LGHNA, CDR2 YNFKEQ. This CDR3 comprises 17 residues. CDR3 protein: CASSQELTGVRNYGYTF. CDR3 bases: TGTGCCAGCAGCCAAGAATTGACAGGAGTGAGAAACTATGGCTACACCTTC.

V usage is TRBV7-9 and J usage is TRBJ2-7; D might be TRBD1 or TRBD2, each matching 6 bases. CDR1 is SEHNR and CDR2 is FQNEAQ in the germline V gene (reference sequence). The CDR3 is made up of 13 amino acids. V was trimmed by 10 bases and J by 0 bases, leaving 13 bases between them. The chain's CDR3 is CAIEGGLSYEQYF. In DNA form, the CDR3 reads TGTGCCATAGAAGGGGGGCTCTCCTACGAGCAGTACTTC.

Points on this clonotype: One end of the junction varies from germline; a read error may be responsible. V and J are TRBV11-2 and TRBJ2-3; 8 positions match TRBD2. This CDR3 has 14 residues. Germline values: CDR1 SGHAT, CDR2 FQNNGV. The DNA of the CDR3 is TGTGCCAGCACCCGGGGGGGGCCTAGCGGTTGGAGTGATTTT. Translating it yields CASTRGGPSGWSDF. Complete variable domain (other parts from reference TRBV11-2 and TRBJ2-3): EAGVAQSPRYKIIEKRQSVAFWCNPISGHATLYWYQQILGQGPKLLIQFQNNGVVDDSQLPKDRFSAERLKGVDSTLKIQPAKLEDSAVYLCASTRGGPSGWSDFGPGTRLTVL.

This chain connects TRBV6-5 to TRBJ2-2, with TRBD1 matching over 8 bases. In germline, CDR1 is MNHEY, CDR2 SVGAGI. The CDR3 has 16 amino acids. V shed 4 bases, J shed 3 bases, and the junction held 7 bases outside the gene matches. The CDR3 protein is CASSSAGGGDTGELFF. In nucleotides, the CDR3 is TGTGCCAGCAGTTCGGCAGGGGGCGGGGACACCGGGGAGCTGTTTTTT.

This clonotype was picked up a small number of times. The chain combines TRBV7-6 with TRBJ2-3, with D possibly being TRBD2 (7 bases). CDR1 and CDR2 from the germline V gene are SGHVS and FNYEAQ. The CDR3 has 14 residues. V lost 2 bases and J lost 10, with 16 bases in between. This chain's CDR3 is CASSLRGGAPSQYF. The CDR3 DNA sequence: TGTGCCAGCAGCTTACGTGGGGGGGCCCCCTCGCAGTATTTT.

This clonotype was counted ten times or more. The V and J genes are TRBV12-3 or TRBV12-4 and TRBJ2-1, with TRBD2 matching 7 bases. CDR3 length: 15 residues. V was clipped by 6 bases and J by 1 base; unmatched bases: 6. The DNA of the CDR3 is TGTGCCAGCAGCTTAAGCGGGGCTTCCTACAATGAGCAGTTCTTC. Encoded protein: CASSLSGASYNEQFF.

The CDR3 region is CASSYSTGTSGGVQFF. The CDR3 region has the DNA TGTGCCAGCAGCTATTCTACCGGGACTAGCGGGGGGGTGCAGTTCTTC. This chain links TRBV3-1 with TRBJ2-1, with TRBD2 matching over 16 bases. J gave up 12 bases and V 5 bases, and 10 bases lay outside the gene matches. The CDR3 contains 16 residues. Germline CDR1 is LGHDT and CDR2 is YNNKEL (reference sequence).

CDR3 loop: CASSPQQALTGELFF. CDR3 bases: TGTGCCAGCAGCCCGCAGCAGGCTCTCACCGGGGAGCTGTTTTTT. This chain joins TRBV5-4 and TRBJ2-2; no clear D gene. The V end lost 4 bases, the J end lost 4 bases, and 14 bases lay between the germline ends. Germline loops: CDR1 SGHNT, CDR2 YYREEE (reference sequence). This CDR3 comprises 15 residues.